One sample yielded the 28 T cell receptor beta chains listed below, sequenced in a study of control samples from healthy donors and cancer patients. The repertoire was sequenced with immunoSEQ multiplex PCR; TCRdb's copy has only in-frame clones and lacks some. This sample yields around 200,000 clones, of which roughly 93% are seen a single time; over 1.1% belongs to the top ten. Material: blood. The receptors shown here come from a man aged 18 to 30 in good health.

The gene calls are TRBV7-3 and TRBJ1-2; weak D call: TRBD1 (6 bases). Looked up from germline, CDR1 is SGHTA and CDR2 is FQGTGA. CDR3 length: 14 amino acids. V gave up 5 bases and J gave up 5 bases, with 15 bases separating them. DNA for the CDR3: TGTGCCAGCAGCATTAGCCCCCAGGGGTATGGCTACACCTTC. Amino acid sequence: CASSISPQGYGYTF.

This clone showed up just a few times. The V gene is TRBV12-3 or TRBV12-4, the J gene TRBJ1-2; D remains ambiguous. The CDR3 is 12 amino acids. Between the trimmed V and J ends, which lost 8 bases and 2 bases, there was a span of 9 bases. CDR3 amino acids: CASATSNYGYTF. The CDR3 DNA follows: TGTGCCAGCGCAACGTCCAACTATGGCTACACCTTC.

The CDR3 loop reads CASSQSGDRSYEQYF. The CDR3 DNA reads as TGTGCCAGCAGCCAAAGCGGGGACCGATCCTACGAGCAGTACTTC. The chain employs TRBV11-2 and TRBJ2-7; 7 bases align to TRBD2. Germline V CDR1 and CDR2: SGHAT, FQNNGV. This CDR3 comprises 15 residues. V lost 5 bases to trimming and J lost 1 base; unmatched junction nucleotides: 8.

The chain links TRBV9 to TRBJ1-1; D is possibly TRBD1 (5 bases). With 0 bases removed from V and 1 base from J, the gap between germline ends came to 10 bases. Germline lookup yields CDR1 SGDLS and CDR2 YYNGEE. The CDR3 totals 15 residues. The CDR3 protein is CASSVGQTKNTEAFF. In DNA form, the CDR3 reads TGTGCCAGCAGCGTAGGACAGACAAAGAACACTGAAGCTTTCTTT.

The chain has TRBV6-1 and TRBJ1-1; no reliable D call. V dropped 2 bases and J dropped 6 bases, with 13 bases sitting between them. This CDR3 contains 14 residues. Germline loops: CDR1 MNHNS, CDR2 SASEGT. As DNA, the CDR3 is TGTGCCAGCAGTGAAACAACACGGGCCCCTGAAGCTTTCTTT. Translation: CASSETTRAPEAFF.

This sequence joins TRBV9 and TRBJ1-5; tentatively, D is TRBD1 (5 bases). CDR3 size: 16 residues. V lost 4 bases and J lost 3, with 17 bases in between. CDR1 SGDLS and CDR2 YYNGEE come from the germline V gene. In DNA form, the CDR3 reads TGTGCCAGCAGCCCCGGGGGTATGGGTAACAATCAGCCCCAGCATTTT. This codes for CASSPGGMGNNQPQHF.

The genes are TRBV12-2 and TRBJ1-5. TRBV12-2 is termed a pseudogene. This CDR3 region has 17 residues. The CDR3: CASRLHNDPYSNQPQHF. For the CDR3, the DNA is TGTGCAAGTCGCTTGCACAATGACCCTTATAGCAATCAGCCCCAGCATTTT.

The gene calls are TRBV7-3 and TRBJ2-3; 12 bases match TRBD2. V lost 5 bases, J lost 6 bases, and 9 bases stayed unmatched. This CDR3 has 16 amino acids. Germline V gives CDR1 SGHTA, CDR2 FQGTGA. Here the CDR3 DNA reads TGTGCCAGCAGCCCCACATCCGGACTAGCGGGGGATACGCAGTATTTT. Translated: CASSPTSGLAGDTQYF.

V usage is TRBV7-2 and J usage is TRBJ2-7; 9 bases line up with TRBD1. The germline V gene encodes CDR1 SGHTA and CDR2 FQGNSA. The CDR3 loop spans 15 amino acids. Trimming took 5 bases from V and 2 from J; bases not matched to a gene: 7. The chain's CDR3 is CASSRNRDRAYEQYF. CDR3 nucleotides: TGTGCCAGCAGCCGCAACCGGGACAGGGCCTACGAGCAGTACTTC. The complete variable domain, with remaining parts taken from reference TRBV7-2 and TRBJ2-7, reads GAGVSQSPSNKVTEKGKDVELRCDPISGHTALYWYRQSLGQGLEFLIYFQGNSAPDKSGLPSDRFSAERTGGSVSTLTIQRTQQEDSAVYLCASSRNRDRAYEQYFGPGTRLTVT.

The V call is TRBV7-2, the J call TRBJ2-7; D ambiguous. The germline CDR1 and CDR2 sequences are SGHTA and FQGNSA. V was clipped by 2 bases and J by 0 bases, with 8 bases between them. The CDR3 consists of 14 residues. The CDR3 bases are TGTGCCAGCAGCTTAAGGGCGGCCTCCTACGAGCAGTACTTC. Translating it yields CASSLRAASYEQYF.

CDR3 amino acids: CASSEAKPSNQPQHF. CDR3 nucleotides: TGTGCCAGCAGTGAAGCAAAGCCATCTAATCAGCCCCAGCATTTT. The chain employs TRBV2 and TRBJ1-5; D call uncertain. Trimming took 0 bases from V and 4 from J, leaving 10 bases between them. CDR1 SNHLY and CDR2 FYNNEI come from the germline V gene. The CDR3 is 15 amino acids.

The V gene is TRBV2, the J gene TRBJ1-2; D remains ambiguous. The V gene lost 5 bases and the J gene lost 2 bases, with 12 bases spanning the gap. CDR3 length equals 14 residues. CDR1 is SNHLY and CDR2 is FYNNEI in the germline V gene. CDR3 residues: CASSIWDKNYGYTF. As DNA, the CDR3 is TGTGCCAGCAGTATCTGGGATAAAAACTATGGCTACACCTTC.

The V call is TRBV7-3, the J call TRBJ2-3, with D uncertain. CDR1 is SGHTA and CDR2 is FQGTGA in the germline V gene. V was pared by 0 bases and J by 5 bases, with 6 bases between. CDR3 size: 13 residues. The CDR3 is CASSLTPGDTQYF. The CDR3 coding sequence is TGTGCCAGCAGCTTAACTCCGGGAGATACGCAGTATTTT.

About this clone itself: This same CDR3 is encoded by further DNA sequences in the sample. The chain combines TRBV5-8 with TRBJ1-6; D call uncertain. Germline-derived CDR1 and CDR2 are SGHTS and YDEGEE. This CDR3 region has 16 residues. V was clipped by 0 bases and J by 1 base, with 8 bases between them. The CDR3 sequence: CASSLARVSYNSPLHF. The CDR3 DNA follows: TGTGCCAGCAGCTTGGCCCGGGTTTCCTATAATTCACCCCTCCACTTT.

The chain recombines TRBV7-2 with TRBJ1-2; no reliable D call. Germline V CDR1 and CDR2: SGHTA, FQGNSA. CDR3 length: 16 amino acids. V lost 2 bases and J 2 bases, leaving 15 bases between the germline ends. CDR3 DNA: TGTGCCAGCAGCTTATTTCGTGGCGAGGCGAACTATGGCTACACCTTC. This gives the protein CASSLFRGEANYGYTF.

The J gene is TRBJ2-7, the V gene TRBV6-5; no definite D call. V shed 4 bases and J shed 2 bases, with 6 bases lying between them. Germline V gene data show CDR1 as MNHEY and CDR2 as SVGAGI. The CDR3 length is 12 residues. CDR3 in DNA: TGTGCCAGCAGTTCTCCGCCCTACGAGCAGTACTTC. Amino acids: CASSSPPYEQYF.

This rearrangement joins TRBV5-6 to TRBJ1-5; D is perhaps TRBD1 (5 bases). V lost 5 bases and J lost 2, with 14 bases in between. CDR3 length: 15 residues. Germline CDR1 and CDR2: SGHDT and YYEEEE. The CDR3 bases are TGTGCCAGCAGTCTGGGCAGCAGGGGCAATCAGCCCCAGCATTTT. Its protein product is CASSLGSRGNQPQHF.

The CDR3 loop is CASSATIAKNIQYF. The CDR3, as DNA: TGTGCCAGCAGTGCTACCATAGCCAAAAACATTCAGTACTTC. The J gene is TRBJ2-4, the V gene TRBV2, with D hard to call. Trimming took off 4 bases at V and 0 bases at J, with 7 bases between the two ends. The CDR3 covers 14 residues. Germline loops: CDR1 SNHLY, CDR2 FYNNEI.

The V call is TRBV5-1, the J call TRBJ2-7; 8 nucleotides line up with TRBD2. Trimming took 3 bases from V and 2 from J; bases not matched to a gene: 4. Germline V gene sequence: CDR1 SGHRS, CDR2 YFSETQ. The CDR3 is 14 residues long. The CDR3 region is CASSSGGDPYEQYF. CDR3 coding DNA: TGCGCCAGCAGCTCGGGAGGGGACCCCTACGAGCAGTACTTC.

This clone was recorded once. The chain has TRBV4-1 and TRBJ2-7; D gene unclear. The CDR3 is 17 residues long. The germline V gene encodes CDR1 MGHRA and CDR2 YSYEKL. The V end was cut by 2 bases, the J end by 0 bases, with 17 bases between. The CDR3 sequence: CASSQSVWFPSSYEQYF. As DNA, the CDR3 is TGCGCCAGCAGCCAATCGGTCTGGTTCCCCAGCTCCTACGAGCAGTACTTC.

V and J are TRBV28 and TRBJ2-3; 8 bases map to TRBD2. Germline CDR1 MDHEN, CDR2 SYDVKM. V was pared by 5 bases and J by 4 bases, with 5 bases of the junction left unmatched. This CDR3 comprises 14 residues. The CDR3: CASSARGGSDTQYF. DNA of the CDR3: TGTGCCAGCAGTGCCCGGGGGGGGTCAGATACGCAGTATTTT.

V is TRBV30 and J is TRBJ2-5; TRBD1 or TRBD2 may be the D gene (6 bases each). This CDR3 region has 12 residues. Trimming cost V 0 bases and J 13 bases, with 15 bases left between them. Germline V CDR1 and CDR2: GTSNPN, SVGIG (reference sequence). The CDR3 sequence is CAWSVTGAARYF. The CDR3 DNA sequence: TGTGCCTGGAGTGTAACGGGGGCAGCCCGGTACTTC.

This rearrangement joins TRBV5-1 to TRBJ2-7; 10 nucleotides agree with TRBD2. CDR3 length: 16 amino acids. Germline CDR1 SGHRS, CDR2 YFSETQ. The V gene end was trimmed by 4 bases and the J gene end by 12 bases; junction bases not matched to a gene: 19. DNA of the CDR3: TGCGCCAGCAGCGGTTGGTCCCCTAGCGGGGGAGGTAGGATGTACTTC. It is translated as CASSGWSPSGGGRMYF. The whole variable domain, remainder taken from reference TRBV5-1 and TRBJ2-7, is KAGVTQTPRYLIKTRGQQVTLSCSPISGHRSVSWYQQTPGQGLQFLFEYFSETQRNKGNFPGRFSGRQFSNSRSEMNVSTLELGDSALYLCASSGWSPSGGGRMYFGPGTRLTVT.

The chain recombines TRBV6-5 with TRBJ1-1; D not certain. Trimming pared 8 bases from V and 3 bases from J, leaving 10 bases between. Germline assignment: CDR1 MNHEY and CDR2 SVGAGI. This CDR3 has 12 residues. The chain's CDR3 is CASRNGDTEAFF. The CDR3 coding sequence is TGTGCCAGCCGCAATGGGGACACTGAAGCTTTCTTT.

The rearrangement links TRBV5-1 to TRBJ1-2; 10 nucleotides agree with TRBD1. V shed 3 bases, J shed 5 bases, and the junction held 1 base outside the gene matches. In germline, CDR1 is SGHRS, CDR2 YFSETQ. The CDR3 sequence is 13 residues long. CDR3 DNA: TGCGCCAGCAGCTCGGGACAGGGGTATGGCTACACCTTC. Encoded protein: CASSSGQGYGYTF.

The rearrangement joins TRBV9 to TRBJ2-1; D is uncertain. Germline CDR1 is SGDLS and CDR2 is YYNGEE. The CDR3 loop spans 14 amino acids. V dropped 4 bases and J dropped 1 base, with 9 bases sitting between them. The CDR3 loop is CASSPPPSYNEQFF. The CDR3 coding sequence is TGTGCCAGCAGCCCCCCCCCGTCCTACAATGAGCAGTTCTTC.

This chain links TRBV5-4 with TRBJ2-7; 12 bases line up with TRBD2. Germline V gene data show CDR1 as SGHNT and CDR2 as YYREEE (reference sequence). V gave up 3 bases and J gave up 2 bases; unmatched junction bases: 9. The CDR3 is made up of 17 amino acids. CDR3 nucleotide sequence: TGTGCCAGCAGCTCACAATCCGGACTAGCGGGGCCCTACGAGCAGTACTTC. Residues: CASSSQSGLAGPYEQYF. Using reference TRBV5-4 and TRBJ2-7 for the parts outside the CDR3, the full variable domain is ETGVTQSPTHLIKTRGQQVTLRCSSQSGHNTVSWYQQALGQGPQFIFQYYREEENGRGNFPPRFSGLQFPNYSSELNVNALELDDSALYLCASSSQSGLAGPYEQYFGPGTRLTVT.

The chain carries TRBV30 and TRBJ1-6; the D gene is possibly TRBD1 (5 bases). Germline CDR1 and CDR2: GTSNPN and SVGIG (reference sequence). V lost 0 bases, J lost 0 bases, and 18 bases lay in between. This CDR3 comprises 19 residues. Here the CDR3 reads CAWSVQVDDLSSYNSPLHF. The CDR3 DNA follows: TGTGCCTGGAGTGTACAGGTTGACGACCTAAGCTCCTATAATTCACCCCTCCACTTT.